This TCR beta chain was obtained from a study of cytomegalovirus exposure and HLA in healthy donors. The wider study: HLA-typed donors were the source of about 85 million unique TCRs, which an early data release held.

This clone was recorded once. What it recognizes is unknown. PCR was performed using 60 Vbeta and 13 Jbeta primers. Method: immunoSEQ multiplex PCR; TCRdb's copy keeps in-frame clones and lacks some. This sample carries tens of thousands of clones, around 73% of them seen once, and the ten largest clones take less than 3.5%. The V end was cut by 4 bases, the J end by 5 bases, with 20 bases between. CDR3 length: 16 amino acids. Germline CDR1 WSHSY, CDR2 SAAADI. At sampling all donors were nominally healthy, likely with unrecorded immune exposures. Study observations and caveats: CMV serostatus was the sole immune exposure information available.

This TCR derives from a woman between 40 and 50 years old in good health and CMV-seronegative. This chain joins TRBV10-2 and TRBJ2-5, with D perhaps matching TRBD2 (6 bases). The sequencing sample was made of PBMCs. The CDR3, as DNA: TGCGCCAGCAGTGGGAGGGGAAGGGCCACGGGGGAGACCCAGTACTTC. Amino acid sequence: CASSGRGRATGETQYF.